Presented here are 20 T cell receptor beta chains from one specimen sequenced in a study of response to subunit inactivated influenza vaccine. TCRdb reanalysed the RT-PCR reads using MiXCR and keeps one entry per CDR3 protein. The repertoire holds roughly 630,000 distinct CDR3 sequences, with approximately 14% as singletons. The specimen comprised PBMCs from blood, sampled around 15 days before vaccination. Receptors originate from a man aged 50 to 59 who received an inactivated influenza vaccine.

This clonotype came up many times. The rearrangement uses TRBV29-1 and TRBJ1-1; no reliable D call. Trimming removed 6 bases at V and 10 bases at J, with 15 bases between. Germline CDR1 is SQVTM and CDR2 is ANQGSEA. This CDR3 region has 11 residues. CDR3 sequence (DNA): TGCAGCGTATCAGTCAGGTTTCGAGCTTTCTTT. Residues: CSVSVRFRAFF.

The chain uses TRBV20-1 and TRBJ2-5; D not resolved. Germline V gives CDR1 DFQATT, CDR2 SNEGSKA (reference sequence). Trimming shortened V by 5 bases and J by 2 bases, and 9 bases separated the two germline ends. The CDR3 contains 12 residues. CDR3 sequence reads: CSAYRNQETQYF. CDR3 DNA sequence: TGCAGTGCTTATCGAAATCAAGAGACCCAGTACTTC.

V and J are TRBV3-1 and TRBJ1-1, with unresolved D. Per germline, CDR1 LGHDT and CDR2 YNNKEL (reference sequence). The CDR3 totals 14 residues. The V end was cut by 4 bases, the J end by 3 bases, with 12 bases between. The CDR3 nucleotides are TGTGCCAGCAGCCCCCCCCCGGGGTACACTGAAGCTTTCTTT. Protein: CASSPPPGYTEAFF.

V gene TRBV28 combines with J gene TRBJ2-7; TRBD1 might be the D (6 bases). CDR1 is MDHEN, CDR2 SYDVKM, per germline. The CDR3 runs to 15 residues. Trimming removed 5 bases at V and 0 bases at J, with 14 bases between. The CDR3 DNA reads TGTGCCAGCAGTACTCCCCGGGACAACTCCTACGAGCAGTACTTC. Its protein is CASSTPRDNSYEQYF.

The chain recombines TRBV21-1 with TRBJ2-1; the DNA was not used to check the table's D call, TRBD1. TRBV21-1 represents a pseudogene. The CDR3 has 15 residues. The CDR3 DNA follows: TGTGCCAGCACCCCCGCAGGACTCGGATACAATGAGCAGTTCTTC. It is translated as CASTPAGLGYNEQFF.

As DNA, the CDR3 is TGCAGTGCTAGAGAACTAGGACAGGGATCCTACAATGAGCAGTTCTTC. Translation: CSARELGQGSYNEQFF. The chain is built from TRBV20-1 and TRBJ2-1; 8 positions match TRBD1. The ends lost 0 bases at V and 1 base at J; junction bases unmatched: 5. Per germline, CDR1 DFQATT and CDR2 SNEGSKA (reference sequence). The CDR3 has 16 residues.

This clonotype has ten or more counts. The rearrangement links TRBV9 to TRBJ2-3, with D perhaps given as TRBD1 or TRBD2 (5 bases each). The V gene's germline CDR1 is SGDLS and CDR2 YYNGEE. V was pared by 3 bases and J by 1 base, with 9 bases between. The CDR3 consists of 14 residues. The CDR3 DNA follows: TGTGCCAGCAGCGCGGGGCTCCGCACAGATACGCAGTATTTT. This codes for CASSAGLRTDTQYF.

The gene calls are TRBV4-3 and TRBJ1-6; 7 bases line up with TRBD1. This CDR3 has 18 amino acids. CDR1 is LGHNA, CDR2 YSLEER, per germline. The trim removed 1 base at V and 5 bases at J, leaving 11 bases unmatched. Written as DNA, the CDR3 is TGCGCCAGCAGCCAAGCGGTTCACCGGGACAGAGATAATTCACCCCTCCACTTT. It specifies CASSQAVHRDRDNSPLHF.

This clonotype was picked up a small number of times. The chain combines TRBV3-1 with TRBJ2-3; weak D call: TRBD2 (5 bases). The CDR3 spans 15 residues. Germline V gives CDR1 LGHDT, CDR2 YNNKEL (reference sequence). V was shortened by 2 bases and J by 2 bases, with 11 bases between the two germline ends. As DNA, the CDR3 is TGTGCCAGCAGCCAAAGGACGGGGATCACAGATACGCAGTATTTT. Translating it yields CASSQRTGITDTQYF.

This clonotype was seen only a few times. The genes are TRBV15 and TRBJ1-2; D is perhaps TRBD1 (6 bases). This CDR3 contains 16 residues. Germline V CDR1 and CDR2: LNHNV, YYDKDF (reference sequence). The V gene lost 0 bases and the J gene lost 3 bases, with 14 bases spanning the gap. The CDR3 sequence: CATSRDRGGAYYGYTF. CDR3 DNA: TGTGCCACCAGCAGAGATCGGGGGGGCGCTTACTATGGCTACACCTTC.

This clonotype was detected a few times. This chain connects TRBV6-2 or TRBV6-3 to TRBJ1-1; tentatively, D is TRBD1 (5 bases). Germline CDR1 is MNHEY and CDR2 is SVGEGT. The CDR3 runs 18 residues. Trimming shortened V by 0 bases and J by 4 bases, and 21 bases separated the two germline ends. The CDR3 sequence is CASSYSGQGNFIFTEAFF. The DNA of the CDR3 is TGTGCCAGCAGTTACTCCGGACAAGGGAATTTTATTTTCACTGAAGCTTTCTTT.

This chain joins TRBV20-1 and TRBJ1-1; the match to TRBD1 covers 7 bases. Trimming removed 3 bases from V and 0 bases from J; junction bases left unmatched: 1. This CDR3 is built from 13 residues. CDR1 is DFQATT and CDR2 is SNEGSKA in the germline V gene (reference sequence). Here the CDR3 DNA reads TGCAGTGCTAGCCAGGGGGTGAACACTGAAGCTTTCTTT. Translation gives CSASQGVNTEAFF.

The sample holds a few counts of this clonotype. This CDR3 reads CASSDWGEETQYF. The DNA of the CDR3 is TGTGCCAGCAGTGATTGGGGAGAGGAGACCCAGTACTTC. This chain joins TRBV25-1 and TRBJ2-5; TRBD2 might be the D (5 bases). Germline values: CDR1 MGHDK, CDR2 SYGVNS. CDR3 length equals 13 residues. The V and J ends lost 3 bases and 5 bases respectively, with 10 bases between them.

The chain has TRBV3-1 and TRBJ2-5, with TRBD2 matching over 8 bases. The junction had 6 bases not matched to a gene; V was cut back by 1 base and J by 2 bases. The germline gives CDR1 LGHDT, CDR2 YNNKEL (reference sequence). The CDR3 is 16 amino acids. The CDR3: CASSQGGTSGQETQYF. CDR3 nucleotides: TGTGCCAGCAGCCAAGGAGGCACTAGCGGACAAGAGACCCAGTACTTC.

This sequence joins TRBV10-3 and TRBJ2-5, with TRBD2 identical over 8 bases. Looked up from germline, CDR1 is ENHRY and CDR2 is SYGVKD. The ends lost 8 bases at V and 4 bases at J; junction bases unmatched: 9. The CDR3 extends over 14 amino acids. CDR3 protein: CAIASLAALETQYF. The CDR3 nucleotides are TGTGCCATCGCCTCACTAGCGGCCCTAGAGACCCAGTACTTC.

This chain links TRBV5-1 with TRBJ2-3; 10 bases fit TRBD2. Germline lookup yields CDR1 SGHRS and CDR2 YFSETQ. The V segment lost 4 bases and the J segment 2 bases; nucleotides outside the gene matches: 7. This CDR3 is 16 amino acids long. The CDR3 spells CASSTRTSGFTDTQYF. CDR3 DNA: TGCGCCAGCAGCACCAGGACTAGCGGATTCACAGATACGCAGTATTTT.

This clonotype came up a few times. The rearrangement links TRBV12-3 or TRBV12-4 to TRBJ1-2; D possibly corresponds to TRBD1 (5 bases). Trimming left V 3 bases short and J 2 bases short, with 10 bases between. CDR3 length: 14 amino acids. CDR3 sequence: CASSFREDNYGYTF. Written as DNA, the CDR3 is TGTGCCAGCAGTTTCAGGGAAGACAACTATGGCTACACCTTC.

This clonotype was seen ten or more times. The chain couples TRBV7-3 to TRBJ2-3; TRBD2 matches 13 bases. Germline values: CDR1 SGHTA, CDR2 FQGTGA. After removal of 2 bases from V and 5 bases from J, the junction contained 4 bases not matched to a gene. The CDR3 spans 16 residues. CDR3 amino acids: CASSLGLAGVVDTQYF. CDR3 coding DNA: TGTGCCAGCAGCTTAGGACTAGCGGGAGTTGTAGATACGCAGTATTTT.

The genes are TRBV3-1 and TRBJ2-7; no firm D call. This CDR3 has 14 amino acids. CDR1 is LGHDT, CDR2 YNNKEL, per germline (reference sequence). Trimming cost V 0 bases and J 6 bases, with 12 bases left between them. CDR3 coding DNA: TGTGCCAGCAGCCAAGAGGTGGGGATGGGCGAGCAGTACTTC. Its protein is CASSQEVGMGEQYF.

J is TRBJ2-3 and V is TRBV20-1; D is ambiguous. The germline CDR1 and CDR2 sequences are DFQATT and SNEGSKA (reference sequence). The CDR3 extends over 14 amino acids. V dropped 3 bases and J dropped 0 bases, with 10 bases sitting between them. The CDR3 reads CSASDESSTDTQYF. CDR3 coding DNA: TGCAGTGCTAGCGACGAGTCTAGCACAGATACGCAGTATTTT.